The table lists the clone carrying this T cell receptor beta chain with a few counts. It was RNA transcripts that yielded the amplified TCR beta CDR3 regions. During a first-round RT-PCR of the TCR CDR3, the HTBI primer set was used. TCRdb used MiXCR to reprocess the multiplex PCR reads, holding one entry per CDR3 protein. The sample carries about 590,000 distinct CDR3 sequences, approximately 14% recorded once. This record comes from a study of T cells in Graves' hyperthyroidism and ophthalmopathy. As for the study in general: Before treatment of any kind, peripheral blood was taken at initial diagnosis.

Sequenced sample: blood. The sequence came from a woman aged 25-40 years with Graves' hyperthyroidism.

CDR3 DNA: TGTGCCAGCAGCGGTACAGGGTCTACCTATGGCTACACCTTC. It yields the protein CASSGTGSTYGYTF. This sequence joins TRBV6-1 and TRBJ1-2, with a possible D match to TRBD1 (6 bases). There are 14 residues in the CDR3. Germline V gene sequence: CDR1 MNHNS, CDR2 SASEGT. V lost 6 bases and J lost 4, with 15 bases in between.